Listed below are T cell receptor beta chains from one sample, sequenced in a study of T-cell reconstitution after alpha-beta-depleted transplantation in children. Via MiXCR, TCRdb re-called the PCR reads, giving one row per CDR3 protein. The sample comprises some 500,000 distinct CDR3 sequences, about a sixth of which are singletons, and around 3.3% rests with the top ten. This material consisted of PBMCs from the stem cell graft donor, taken from the stem cell graft. The receptors were gathered from a human donor who donated a stem cell graft to a child with acute lymphoblastic leukemia. CDR3s include the opening cysteine and the closing phenylalanine or tryptophan. The D gene is left open where the match is weak. A row's size may be missing; if present it is once, few, many or a size class.

CASSIVPGQEQYF TGTGCCAGTAGTATTGTGCCGGGACAGGAGCAGTACTTC TRBD1 TRBJ2-7 few TRBV19
CASSQGEGHSSGNTIYF TGTGCCAGCAGCCAAGGAGAGGGTCATAGCTCTGGAAACACCATATATTTT NA TRBJ1-3 many TRBV3-1
CSATRGSDEQYF TGCAGTGCTACCCGTGGGAGTGACGAGCAGTACTTC NA TRBJ2-7 few TRBV20-1
CASSAGQGIGEQYF TGCGCCAGCAGCGCGGGACAGGGGATAGGCGAGCAGTACTTC TRBD1 TRBJ2-7 NA TRBV5-1
CASSYQGAVGEKLFF TGTGCCAGCAGTTACCAGGGGGCTGTTGGGGAAAAACTGTTTTTT TRBD1 TRBJ1-4 few TRBV6-5
CASSPPGTRGLKETQYF TGTGCCAGCAGCCCCCCGGGGACTAGAGGGCTCAAAGAGACCCAGTACTTC TRBD2 TRBJ2-5 NA TRBV7-2
CASSLLGEGTQYF TGTGCCAGCAGTTTATTAGGGGAAGGGACCCAGTACTTC NA TRBJ2-5 few TRBV27
CAWSGGAGQPQHF TGTGCCTGGAGTGGGGGGGCAGGGCAGCCCCAGCATTTT NA TRBJ1-5 few TRBV30
CASSLVQGFYEQYF TGTGCCAGCAGCTTAGTACAGGGTTTCTACGAGCAGTACTTC NA TRBJ2-7 NA TRBV12-3/TRBV12-4
CGTSYLRDSSYNEQFF TGTGGCACCAGTTATCTCCGAGACAGCTCCTACAATGAGCAGTTCTTC NA TRBJ2-1 NA TRBV24-1
CSALRLNTGELFF TGCAGCGCCCTGCGGCTGAACACCGGGGAGCTGTTTTTT NA TRBJ2-2 few TRBV29-1
CSVVFNHYSGNTIYF TGCAGCGTTGTGTTTAACCATTACTCTGGAAACACCATATATTTT NA TRBJ1-3 few TRBV29-1
CASSFGRASSNEQFF TGTGCCAGCAGCTTCGGCCGGGCCAGCTCCAATGAGCAGTTCTTC NA TRBJ2-1 few TRBV7-9
CASRGGRFSTDTQYF TGTGCCAGCAGGGGGGGCAGATTTAGCACAGATACGCAGTATTTT NA TRBJ2-3 few TRBV12-3/TRBV12-4
CSATYRGTNTEAFF TGCAGTGCTACGTATAGGGGAACGAACACTGAAGCTTTCTTT NA TRBJ1-1 few TRBV20-1
CAISERTGTRYEQYF TGTGCCATCAGTGAGCGAACGGGAACTCGCTACGAGCAGTACTTC NA TRBJ2-7 many TRBV10-3
CASSLGFEDSGANVLTF TGCGCCAGCAGCTTGGGGTTCGAGGACTCTGGGGCCAACGTCCTGACTTTC NA TRBJ2-6 NA TRBV5-1
CASSRDSTSREQYF TGCGCCAGCAGCCGGGACTCCACCTCGCGCGAGCAGTACTTC NA TRBJ2-7 NA TRBV5-1
CASSWMGQGPYNEQFF TGTGCCAGCAGTTGGATGGGACAGGGCCCCTACAATGAGCAGTTCTTC TRBD1 TRBJ2-1 NA TRBV12-3/TRBV12-4
CASSFSGRPPYEQYF TGTGCCAGCAGTTTTAGCGGGAGGCCCCCCTACGAGCAGTACTTC TRBD2 TRBJ2-7 few TRBV27
CASSRQSDTQYF TGTGCCAGCAGCCGACAGTCAGATACGCAGTATTTT NA TRBJ2-3 NA TRBV6-6
CSARLTGAGNTIYF TGCAGTGCAAGATTGACAGGGGCTGGAAACACCATATATTTT TRBD1 TRBJ1-3 few TRBV20-1
CASSSYSAGELFF TGTGCCAGCAGTTCGTACAGCGCCGGGGAGCTGTTTTTT NA TRBJ2-2 few TRBV27
CASSLNDRVQETQYF TGTGCCAGCAGTCTAAACGACAGGGTACAAGAGACCCAGTACTTC TRBD1 TRBJ2-5 few TRBV12-3/TRBV12-4
CASSQLAGSSLPDTQYF TGTGCCAGCAGCCAACTAGCGGGTTCCTCCCTCCCAGATACGCAGTATTTT TRBD2 TRBJ2-3 few TRBV7-6
CASSVGISTRGYTF TGTGCCAGTAGTGTCGGAATAAGTACACGCGGCTACACCTTC NA TRBJ1-2 few TRBV19
CASSLTFGDGYTF TGTGCCAGCAGCTTAACGTTCGGGGACGGCTACACCTTC NA TRBJ1-2 few TRBV7-3
CASSFPGVNQPQHF TGTGCCAGCAGTTTTCCCGGGGTCAATCAGCCCCAGCATTTT NA TRBJ1-5 NA TRBV27
CASSLLAGSFYEQYF TGTGCCAGCAGCTTACTAGCGGGATCGTTCTACGAGCAGTACTTC TRBD2 TRBJ2-7 NA TRBV7-3
CSATDREPYYGYTF TGCAGTGCTACCGACAGAGAGCCTTACTATGGCTACACCTTC NA TRBJ1-2 NA TRBV20-1
CASSYSARAGPFGGYTF TGTGCCAGCAGTTACTCGGCAAGGGCAGGGCCGTTTGGTGGCTACACCTTC NA TRBJ1-2 few TRBV6-5
CSARVRVGREQYF TGCAGTGCTAGAGTGAGGGTGGGTCGCGAGCAGTACTTC NA TRBJ2-7 NA TRBV20-1
CASSFFGPESSNEQFF TGTGCCAGCAGCTTTTTCGGGCCAGAGTCCTCCAATGAGCAGTTCTTC NA TRBJ2-1 many TRBV7-2
CASSSRGLAGGKIWHEQFF TGCGCCAGCAGCTCCCGGGGACTAGCGGGAGGTAAGATTTGGCATGAGCAGTTCTTC TRBD2 TRBJ2-1 many TRBV5-1
CASSPQGRPGELFF TGTGCCAGCAGCCCACAGGGACGGCCCGGGGAGCTGTTTTTT NA TRBJ2-2 few TRBV7-9
CASSQVQGFTDTQYF TGCGCCAGCAGCCAAGTCCAGGGTTTCACAGATACGCAGTATTTT NA TRBJ2-3 NA TRBV4-1
CSVEDRGTSLFGYTF TGCAGCGTTGAAGATCGGGGGACAAGTCTATTCGGCTACACCTTC NA TRBJ1-2 NA TRBV29-1
CASTRSMARGNEQFF TGTGCCAGCACCCGCAGTATGGCTCGCGGTAATGAGCAGTTCTTC NA TRBJ2-1 few TRBV12-3/TRBV12-4
CSAIQLNYGYTF TGCAGTGCTATACAGTTGAACTATGGCTACACCTTC NA TRBJ1-2 NA TRBV20-1
CSVVPVNTEAFF TGCAGCGTTGTCCCTGTGAACACTGAAGCTTTCTTT NA TRBJ1-1 many TRBV29-1
CASSLAGKAFF TGTGCCAGCAGTTTAGCGGGGAAAGCTTTCTTT NA TRBJ1-1 few TRBV27
CSAREPGAPGNTIYF TGCAGTGCTAGGGAGCCAGGGGCTCCTGGAAACACCATATATTTT NA TRBJ1-3 once TRBV20-1
CASSPTLSTDTQYF TGTGCCAGCAGCCCCACCCTGAGCACAGATACGCAGTATTTT NA TRBJ2-3 few TRBV7-2
CSASRAMNTESFF TGCAGCGCCTCGCGAGCGATGAACACTGAATCTTTCTTT NA TRBJ1-1 NA TRBV29-1
CASTRGARTGELFF TGTGCCAGCACCCGCGGGGCTAGGACCGGGGAGCTGTTTTTT NA TRBJ2-2 NA TRBV13
CSDRDRRNIGYTF TGCAGCGATAGGGACAGAAGAAATATTGGCTACACCTTC TRBD1 TRBJ1-2 many TRBV29-1